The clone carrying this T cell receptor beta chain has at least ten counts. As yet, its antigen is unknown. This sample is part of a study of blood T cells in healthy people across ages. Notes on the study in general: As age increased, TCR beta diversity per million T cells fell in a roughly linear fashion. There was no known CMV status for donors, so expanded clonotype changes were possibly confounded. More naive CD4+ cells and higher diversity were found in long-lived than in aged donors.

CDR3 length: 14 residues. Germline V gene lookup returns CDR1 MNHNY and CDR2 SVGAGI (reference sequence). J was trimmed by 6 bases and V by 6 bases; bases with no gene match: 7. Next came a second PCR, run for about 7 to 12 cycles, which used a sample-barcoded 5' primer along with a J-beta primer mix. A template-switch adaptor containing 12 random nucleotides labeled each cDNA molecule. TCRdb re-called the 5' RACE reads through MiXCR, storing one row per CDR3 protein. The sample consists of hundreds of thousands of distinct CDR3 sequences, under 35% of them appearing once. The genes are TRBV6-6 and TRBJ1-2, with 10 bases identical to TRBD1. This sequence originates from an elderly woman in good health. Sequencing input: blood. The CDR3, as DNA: TGTGCCAGCAGGTCACAGGGACAGGGGAATGGCTACACCTTC. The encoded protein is CASRSQGQGNGYTF.